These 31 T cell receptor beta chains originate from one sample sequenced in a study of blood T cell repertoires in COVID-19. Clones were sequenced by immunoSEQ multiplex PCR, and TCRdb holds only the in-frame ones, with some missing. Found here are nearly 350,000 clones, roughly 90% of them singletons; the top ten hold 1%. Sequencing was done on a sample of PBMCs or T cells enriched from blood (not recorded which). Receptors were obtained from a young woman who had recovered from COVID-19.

The CDR3 sequence is CASSSRGLAYEQYF. CDR3 sequence (DNA): TGTGCCAGCAGCTCCCGGGGTCTAGCCTACGAGCAGTACTTC. This chain links TRBV5-4 with TRBJ2-7; TRBD2 is a possible D gene (5 bases). CDR1 SGHNT and CDR2 YYREEE come from the germline V gene (reference sequence). The CDR3 consists of 14 residues. V lost 3 bases and J lost 2, with 12 bases in between.

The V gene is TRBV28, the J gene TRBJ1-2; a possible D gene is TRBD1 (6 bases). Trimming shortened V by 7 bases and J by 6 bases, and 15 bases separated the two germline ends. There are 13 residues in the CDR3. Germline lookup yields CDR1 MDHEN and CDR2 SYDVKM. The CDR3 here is CASNFAQGHGYTF. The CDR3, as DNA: TGTGCCAGCAATTTCGCGCAGGGGCATGGCTACACCTTC.

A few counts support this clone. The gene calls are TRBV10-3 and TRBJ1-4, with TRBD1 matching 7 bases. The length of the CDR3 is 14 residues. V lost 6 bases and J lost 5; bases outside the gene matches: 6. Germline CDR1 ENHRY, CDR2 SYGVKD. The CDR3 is CAIRAGTENEKLFF. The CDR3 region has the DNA TGTGCCATCAGAGCCGGGACAGAGAATGAAAAACTGTTTTTT.

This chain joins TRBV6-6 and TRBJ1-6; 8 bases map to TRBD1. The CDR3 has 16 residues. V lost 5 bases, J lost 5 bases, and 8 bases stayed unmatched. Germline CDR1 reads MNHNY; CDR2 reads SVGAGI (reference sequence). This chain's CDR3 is CASSRQGLVNNSPLHF. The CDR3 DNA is TGTGCCAGCAGTCGACAGGGGTTAGTAAATAATTCACCCCTCCACTTT.

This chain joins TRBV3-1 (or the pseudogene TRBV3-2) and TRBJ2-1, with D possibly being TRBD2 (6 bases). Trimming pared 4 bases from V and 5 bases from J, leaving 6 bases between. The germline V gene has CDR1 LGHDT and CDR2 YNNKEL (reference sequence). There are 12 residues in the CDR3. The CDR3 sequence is CASSPGDNEQFF. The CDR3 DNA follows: TGTGCCAGCAGCCCGGGGGACAATGAGCAGTTCTTC.

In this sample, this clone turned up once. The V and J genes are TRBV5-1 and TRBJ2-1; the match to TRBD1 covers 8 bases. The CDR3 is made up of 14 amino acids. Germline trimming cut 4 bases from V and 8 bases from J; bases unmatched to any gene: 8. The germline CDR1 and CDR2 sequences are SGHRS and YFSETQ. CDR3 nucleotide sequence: TGCGCCAGCAGCCCTTCAGGGGGCTGGGATGAGCAGTTCTTC. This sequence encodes CASSPSGGWDEQFF.

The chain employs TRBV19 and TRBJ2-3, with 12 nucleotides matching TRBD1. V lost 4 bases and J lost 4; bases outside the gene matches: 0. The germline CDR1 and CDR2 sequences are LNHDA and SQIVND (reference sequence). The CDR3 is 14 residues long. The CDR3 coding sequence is TGTGCCAGTAGTAGGGACAGGGGGCCAGATACGCAGTATTTT. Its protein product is CASSRDRGPDTQYF. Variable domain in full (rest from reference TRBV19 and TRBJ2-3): DGGITQSPKYLFRKEGQNVTLSCEQNLNHDAMYWYRQDPGQGLRLIYYSQIVNDFQKGDIAEGYSVSREKKESFPLTVTSAQKNPTAFYLCASSRDRGPDTQYFGPGTRLTVL.

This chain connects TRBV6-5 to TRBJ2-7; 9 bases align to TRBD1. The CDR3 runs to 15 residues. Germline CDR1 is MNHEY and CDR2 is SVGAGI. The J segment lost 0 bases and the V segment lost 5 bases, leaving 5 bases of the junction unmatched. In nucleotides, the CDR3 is TGTGCCAGCAGTCCCGGGACAGGGAGCTCCTACGAGCAGTACTTC. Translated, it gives CASSPGTGSSYEQYF.

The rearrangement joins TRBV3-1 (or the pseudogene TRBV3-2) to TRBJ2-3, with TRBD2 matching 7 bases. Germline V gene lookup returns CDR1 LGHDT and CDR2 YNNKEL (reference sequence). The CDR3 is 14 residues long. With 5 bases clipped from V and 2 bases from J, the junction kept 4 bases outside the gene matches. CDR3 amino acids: CASSGRGTTDTQYF. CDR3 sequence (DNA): TGTGCCAGCAGCGGGCGGGGGACCACAGATACGCAGTATTTT.

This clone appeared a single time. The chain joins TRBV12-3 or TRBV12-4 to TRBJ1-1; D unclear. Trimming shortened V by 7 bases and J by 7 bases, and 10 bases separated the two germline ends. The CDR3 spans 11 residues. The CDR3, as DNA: TGTGCCAGCAACCTGGGCAATGAAGCTTTCTTT. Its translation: CASNLGNEAFF.

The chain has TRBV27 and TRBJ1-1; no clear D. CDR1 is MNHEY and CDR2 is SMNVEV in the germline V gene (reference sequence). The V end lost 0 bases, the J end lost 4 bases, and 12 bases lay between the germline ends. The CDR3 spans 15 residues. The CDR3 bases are TGTGCCAGCAGTTTATCGTTGCCGAGGTCCACTGAAGCTTTCTTT. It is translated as CASSLSLPRSTEAFF.

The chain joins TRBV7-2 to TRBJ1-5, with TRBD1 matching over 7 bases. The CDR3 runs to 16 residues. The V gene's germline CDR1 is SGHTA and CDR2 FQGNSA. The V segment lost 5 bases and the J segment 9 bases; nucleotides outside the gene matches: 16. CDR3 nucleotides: TGTGCCAGCAGCCTCGGACAGGACAGTGGGGTTTGGCCCCAGCATTTT. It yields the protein CASSLGQDSGVWPQHF.

CDR3 in DNA: TGCGCCAGCAGCTTGGCCGGGACACAAAACACTGAAGCTTTCTTT. This translates into CASSLAGTQNTEAFF. V is TRBV5-1 and J is TRBJ1-1; possibly TRBD1 for D (6 bases). This CDR3 contains 15 residues. The germline V gene encodes CDR1 SGHRS and CDR2 YFSETQ. V gave up 0 bases and J gave up 2 bases, with 11 bases separating them. Filled out from reference TRBV5-1 and TRBJ1-1, the complete variable domain reads KAGVTQTPRYLIKTRGQQVTLSCSPISGHRSVSWYQQTPGQGLQFLFEYFSETQRNKGNFPGRFSGRQFSNSRSEMNVSTLELGDSALYLCASSLAGTQNTEAFFGQGTRLTVV.

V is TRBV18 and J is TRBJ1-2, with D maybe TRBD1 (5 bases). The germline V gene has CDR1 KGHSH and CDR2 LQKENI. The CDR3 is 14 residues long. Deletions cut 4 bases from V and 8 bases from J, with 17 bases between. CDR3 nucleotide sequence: TGTGCCAGCTCACGTACCGGGACTCAAATCGGCTACACCTTC. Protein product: CASSRTGTQIGYTF.

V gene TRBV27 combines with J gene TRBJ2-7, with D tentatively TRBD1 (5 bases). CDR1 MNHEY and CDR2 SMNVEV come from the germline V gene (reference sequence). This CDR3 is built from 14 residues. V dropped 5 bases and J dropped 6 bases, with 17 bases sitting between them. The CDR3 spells CASSTLDTRGEQYF. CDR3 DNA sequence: TGTGCCAGCAGTACGCTGGACACACGAGGCGAGCAGTACTTC.

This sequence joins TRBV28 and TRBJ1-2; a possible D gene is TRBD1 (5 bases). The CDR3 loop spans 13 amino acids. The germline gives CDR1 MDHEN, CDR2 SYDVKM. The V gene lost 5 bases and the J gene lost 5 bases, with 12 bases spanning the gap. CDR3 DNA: TGTGCCAGCAGTCTCCCAGGGCGGTATGGCTACACCTTC. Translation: CASSLPGRYGYTF.

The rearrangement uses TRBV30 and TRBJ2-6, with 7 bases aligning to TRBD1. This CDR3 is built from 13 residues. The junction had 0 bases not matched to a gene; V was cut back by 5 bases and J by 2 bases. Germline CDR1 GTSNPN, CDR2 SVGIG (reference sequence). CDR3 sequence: CAWGTAGANVLTF. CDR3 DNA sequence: TGTGCCTGGGGGACAGCTGGGGCCAACGTCCTGACTTTC. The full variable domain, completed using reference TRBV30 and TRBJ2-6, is SQTIHQWPATLVQPVGSPLSLECTVEGTSNPNLYWYRQAAGRGLQLLFYSVGIGQISSEVPQNLSASRPQDRQFILSSKKLLLSDSGFYLCAWGTAGANVLTFGAGSRLTVL.

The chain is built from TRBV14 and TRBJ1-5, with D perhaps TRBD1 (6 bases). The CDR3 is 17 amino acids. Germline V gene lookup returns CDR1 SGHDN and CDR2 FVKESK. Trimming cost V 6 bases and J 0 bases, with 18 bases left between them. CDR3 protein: CASRSDRAAYSNQPQHF. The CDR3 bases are TGTGCCAGCAGATCGGACAGAGCCGCGTATAGCAATCAGCCCCAGCATTTT.

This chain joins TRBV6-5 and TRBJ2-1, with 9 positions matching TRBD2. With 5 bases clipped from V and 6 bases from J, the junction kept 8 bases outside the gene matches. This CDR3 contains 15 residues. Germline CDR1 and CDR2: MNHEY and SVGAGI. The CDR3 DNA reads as TGTGCCAGCAGTCCGCGGGGGGGATTAATCAATGAGCAGTTCTTC. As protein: CASSPRGGLINEQFF.

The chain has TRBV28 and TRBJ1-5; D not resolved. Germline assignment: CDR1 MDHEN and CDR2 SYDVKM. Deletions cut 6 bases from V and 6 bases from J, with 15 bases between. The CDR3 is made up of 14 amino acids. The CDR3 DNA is TGTGCCAGCAGCCTGGCCGCGGTTGGTCAGCCCCAGCATTTT. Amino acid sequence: CASSLAAVGQPQHF.

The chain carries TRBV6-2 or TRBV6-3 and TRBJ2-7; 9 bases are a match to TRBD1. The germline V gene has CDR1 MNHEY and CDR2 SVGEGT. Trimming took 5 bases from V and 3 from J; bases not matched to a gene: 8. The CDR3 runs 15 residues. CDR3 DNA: TGTGCCAGCAGTCACAGGGGGCGCTTAATCTACGAGCAGTACTTC. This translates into CASSHRGRLIYEQYF.

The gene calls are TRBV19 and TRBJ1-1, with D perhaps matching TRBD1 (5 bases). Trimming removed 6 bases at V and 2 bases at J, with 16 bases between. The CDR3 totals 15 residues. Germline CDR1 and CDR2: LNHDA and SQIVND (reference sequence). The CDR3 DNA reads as TGTGCCAGTAGACCCCCCCTGCAGGGTAACACTGAAGCTTTCTTT. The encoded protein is CASRPPLQGNTEAFF. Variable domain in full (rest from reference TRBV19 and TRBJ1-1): DGGITQSPKYLFRKEGQNVTLSCEQNLNHDAMYWYRQDPGQGLRLIYYSQIVNDFQKGDIAEGYSVSREKKESFPLTVTSAQKNPTAFYLCASRPPLQGNTEAFFGQGTRLTVV.

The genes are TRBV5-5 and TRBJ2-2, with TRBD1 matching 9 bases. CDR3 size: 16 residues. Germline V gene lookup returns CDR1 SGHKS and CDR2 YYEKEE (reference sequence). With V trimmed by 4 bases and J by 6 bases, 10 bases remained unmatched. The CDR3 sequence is CASSRDRQGVPGELFF. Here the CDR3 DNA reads TGTGCCAGCAGCCGTGACCGACAGGGGGTACCCGGGGAGCTGTTTTTT.

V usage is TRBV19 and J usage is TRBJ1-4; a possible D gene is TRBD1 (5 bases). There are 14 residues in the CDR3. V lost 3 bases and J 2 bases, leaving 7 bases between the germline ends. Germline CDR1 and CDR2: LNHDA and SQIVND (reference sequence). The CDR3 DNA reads TGTGCCAGTAGTATCCGACAGACTAATGAAAAACTGTTTTTT. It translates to CASSIRQTNEKLFF.

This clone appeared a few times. The CDR3 DNA is TGTGCCAGCAGCTCCCTAGAAGGAAACACCATATATTTT. Translating gives CASSSLEGNTIYF. The chain couples TRBV5-5 to TRBJ1-3; D call uncertain. The CDR3 loop spans 13 amino acids. Per the germline V gene, CDR1 is SGHKS and CDR2 is YYEKEE (reference sequence). V was clipped by 3 bases and J by 4 bases, with 8 bases between them.

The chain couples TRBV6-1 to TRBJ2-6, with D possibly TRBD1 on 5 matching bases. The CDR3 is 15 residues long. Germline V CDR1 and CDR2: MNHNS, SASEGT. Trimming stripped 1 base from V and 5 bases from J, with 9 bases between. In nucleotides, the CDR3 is TGTGCCAGCAGTGAAGAATGGGGCAGGGCCAACGTCCTGACTTTC. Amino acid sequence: CASSEEWGRANVLTF.

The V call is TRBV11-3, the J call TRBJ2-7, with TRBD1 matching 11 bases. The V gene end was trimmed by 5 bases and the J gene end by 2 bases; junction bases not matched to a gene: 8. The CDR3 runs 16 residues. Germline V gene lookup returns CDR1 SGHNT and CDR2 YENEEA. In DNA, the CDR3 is TGTGCCAGCAGCCAAACGCGGGGACAGGGGGCCTACGAGCAGTACTTC. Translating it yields CASSQTRGQGAYEQYF. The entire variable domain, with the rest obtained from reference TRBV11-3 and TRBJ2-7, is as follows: EAGVVQSPRYKIIEKKQPVAFWCNPISGHNTLYWYLQNLGQGPELLIRYENEEAVDDSQLPKDRFSAERLKGVDSTLKIQPAELGDSAVYLCASSQTRGQGAYEQYFGPGTRLTVT.

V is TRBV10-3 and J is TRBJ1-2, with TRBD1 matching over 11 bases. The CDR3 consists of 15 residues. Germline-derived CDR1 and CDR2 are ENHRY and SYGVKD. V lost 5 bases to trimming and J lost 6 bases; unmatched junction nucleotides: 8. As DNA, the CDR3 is TGTGCCATCAGTAGTTCGGACAGGGGGCTAGATGGCTACACCTTC. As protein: CAISSSDRGLDGYTF.

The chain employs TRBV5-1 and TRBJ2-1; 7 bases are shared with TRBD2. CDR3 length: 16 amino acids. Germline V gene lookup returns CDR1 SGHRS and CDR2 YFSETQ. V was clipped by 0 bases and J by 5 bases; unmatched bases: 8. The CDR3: CASSLVPSGLDNEQFF. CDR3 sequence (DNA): TGCGCCAGCAGCTTGGTGCCATCCGGACTAGACAATGAGCAGTTCTTC.

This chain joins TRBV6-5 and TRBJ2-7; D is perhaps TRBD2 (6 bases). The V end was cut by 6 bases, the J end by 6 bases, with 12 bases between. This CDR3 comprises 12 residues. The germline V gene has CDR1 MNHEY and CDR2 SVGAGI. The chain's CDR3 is CASSQGGVEQYF. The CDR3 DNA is TGTGCCAGCAGCCAGGGCGGGGTCGAGCAGTACTTC.

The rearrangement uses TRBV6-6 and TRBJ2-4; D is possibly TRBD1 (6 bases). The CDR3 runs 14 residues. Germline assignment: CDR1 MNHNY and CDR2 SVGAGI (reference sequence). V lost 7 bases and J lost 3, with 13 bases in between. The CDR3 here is CASNKPQGKNIQYF. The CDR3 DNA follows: TGTGCCAGCAACAAACCACAGGGCAAAAACATTCAGTACTTC.